In this sample, the clone carrying this T cell receptor (beta chain) turned up a few times. This sample is part of a study of T-cell reconstitution after alpha-beta-depleted transplantation in children. A TCRbeta library incorporating unique molecular identifiers was prepared. A single record per CDR3 protein comes from TCRdb applying MiXCR to the PCR reads. The table has 490,000 or so distinct CDR3 sequences, about an eighth seen once. V was shortened by 0 bases and J by 6 bases, with 10 bases between the two germline ends. Germline values: CDR1 SGDLS, CDR2 YYNGEE. This CDR3 has 15 residues. This TCR derives from a human donor who donated a stem cell graft to a child with combined immunodeficiency. This chain uses TRBV9 with TRBJ1-6; the D gene is possibly TRBD1 (5 bases). This sample comprised PBMCs from the stem cell graft donor, obtained from the stem cell graft. CDR3 nucleotide sequence: TGTGCCAGCAGCGTAGGTGGGGGACTTAATTCACCCCTCCACTTT. It is translated as CASSVGGGLNSPLHF.